This is a list of T cell receptor beta chains from one sample in a study of T cells after yellow fever vaccination. TCRdb redid the calling of the 5' RACE reads with MiXCR, one entry per CDR3 protein. The sample records 200,000 to 300,000 distinct CDR3 sequences, 6% to 8% being singletons. The sequences come from CD4+ T cells sorted from PBMCs, collected on the day of the yellow fever booster vaccination. The receptors were gathered from a man younger than 45 who received the YFV17D yellow fever vaccine. CDR3s include the opening cysteine and the closing phenylalanine or tryptophan. The D gene is left open where the match is weak. Clone size, where shown, is once, few, many, or a class for clones that have expanded.

TRBD1,many,TRBV18,TRBJ2-1,TGTGCCAGCTCACCAGGACAGGGTAAAAATGAGCAGTTCTTC,CASSPGQGKNEQFF
-,few,TRBV27,TRBJ2-5,TGTGCCAGCAGTCCCATGACCCTAAGAGAGACCCAGTACTTC,CASSPMTLRETQYF
-,many,TRBV27,TRBJ2-7,TGTGCCAGCAGCAGAGGTAACCTTCGCGAGCAGTACTTC,CASSRGNLREQYF
TRBD1,many,TRBV7-2,TRBJ1-4,TGTGCCAGCAGCAAGGACAGGAGTAATGAAAAACTGTTTTTT,CASSKDRSNEKLFF
-,few,TRBV11-3,TRBJ2-5,TGTGCCAGCAGCTTGAGGGCGGGAGAGACCCAGTACTTC,CASSLRAGETQYF
TRBD2,many,TRBV6-5,TRBJ2-5,TGTGCCAGCAGCCCTCAAGCACTAGCGCAACAAGAGACCCAGTACTTC,CASSPQALAQQETQYF
TRBD2,-,TRBV11-2,TRBJ2-2,TGTGCCAGCAGCTTACAAGCGGGAGCGAACACCGGGGAGCTGTTTTTT,CASSLQAGANTGELFF
-,-,TRBV15,TRBJ2-2,TGTGCCACCAGCAGAGAAGCAGGCGCGAACACCGGGGAGCTGTTTTTT,CATSREAGANTGELFF
-,few,TRBV20-1,TRBJ2-7,TGCAGCGCTTCTCCCCAGGGCTACGAGCAGTACTTC,CSASPQGYEQYF
-,many,TRBV7-2,TRBJ2-7,TGTGCCAGCAGCTTAGTACACAAAGGGTGGTACGAGCAGTACTTC,CASSLVHKGWYEQYF
TRBD2,many,TRBV18,TRBJ2-1,TGTGCCAGCTCACCACCGACGGGAGGGCCAAGGCGTGAGCAGTTCTTC,CASSPPTGGPRREQFF
TRBD2,many,TRBV4-3,TRBJ2-2,TGCGCCAGCAGCCGAATCCTCGCGGGGGCCGGGGAGCTGTTTTTT,CASSRILAGAGELFF
TRBD2,-,TRBV10-3,TRBJ2-2,TGTGCCATAGCGGGACCGGGCACCGGGGAGCTGTTTTTT,CAIAGPGTGELFF
-,-,TRBV5-1,TRBJ1-6,TGCGCCAGCAGCCTGGAAAATAATTCACCCCTCCACTTT,CASSLENNSPLHF
-,many,TRBV7-7,TRBJ2-7,TGTGCCAGCAGCTTAGTCTGGCGCTCCGAGCAGTACTTC,CASSLVWRSEQYF
TRBD2,many,TRBV7-7,TRBJ2-1,TGTGCCAGCAGCCAGGGACTAGCGGGAGGGCCTGTTGGGGAGCAGTTCTTC,CASSQGLAGGPVGEQFF
TRBD1,-,TRBV11-2,TRBJ2-3,TGTGCCAGCAGCTTGACAGGGTTCAGCACAGATACGCAGTATTTT,CASSLTGFSTDTQYF
-,few,TRBV7-2,TRBJ2-5,TGTGCCAGCAGCTTATCGGGGGCAGAAGAGACCCAGTACTTC,CASSLSGAEETQYF
TRBD2,many,TRBV3-1,TRBJ2-7,TGTGCCAGCAGCACTCTTACCGGGAGGGCCTACTCCTACGAGCAGTACTTC,CASSTLTGRAYSYEQYF
-,-,TRBV5-4,TRBJ2-5,TGTGCCAGCAGCTCCGGGTCCCTGGGGGAGACCCAGTACTTC,CASSSGSLGETQYF
TRBD2,many,TRBV6-1,TRBJ2-7,TGTGCCAGCAGCCAGCGGGAGAAGCACGAGCAGTACTTC,CASSQREKHEQYF
TRBD1,-,TRBV6-2/TRBV6-3,TRBJ2-5,TGTGCCAGCAGCCCCGAGGGACAGTTGAAAGAGACCCAGTACTTC,CASSPEGQLKETQYF
-,-,TRBV2,TRBJ1-5,TGTGCCAGCAGTGAGGGGACATTTAATCAGCCCCAGCATTTT,CASSEGTFNQPQHF